At least ten counts were recorded for the clone carrying this TCR beta chain. The antigen is undetermined. TCRdb processed the 5' RACE reads anew with MiXCR; each CDR3 protein has one entry. Found here are about 130,000 distinct CDR3 sequences, about 5.9% of them singletons; the top ten hold 2% to 2.5%. Germline CDR1 LGHNA, CDR2 YSLEER. The CDR3 length is 16 residues. Trimming removed 0 bases from V and 2 bases from J, with 14 bases in between. The data were obtained in a study of T-cell memory formation after mild COVID-19. Study-level information: TCR clusters were largely donor specific. Study-level results: Pre-infection memory harbored some responding clones, suggesting cross-reactive memory joined. Clones shrinking between day 15 and 85 showed a balanced CD4/CD8 split, and those that grew later tilted toward CD4+. Contracting clones localized mainly to CM and EM when CD4+ and mainly to EMRA when CD8+.

This receptor was identified in an adult woman who had mild COVID-19 (a few samples of this study predate the infection). Cell type and time point are not known. The V and J genes are TRBV4-3 and TRBJ2-7, with D possibly TRBD1 on 7 matching bases. The specimen was PBMCs or a T cell subset sorted from them (not recorded which). CDR3 loop: CASSQDQGGTAYEQYF. The CDR3 nucleotides are TGCGCCAGCAGCCAAGATCAAGGGGGGACAGCCTACGAGCAGTACTTC.